The TCR beta chain described here comes from a study of shared clonotypes between healthy human individuals (dated by TCRdb to 2018 to 2021). As for the study more broadly: Two women and a few men aged 18 to 49 years were included in the cohort. For each donor, three plates each were used for CD4 naive and CD4 memory, two plates were used for CD8 naive, and one plate was used for CD8 memory. To estimate repertoire size and how much clonotypes are shared between individuals, the study performed deep sequencing of blood TCR repertoires from 4 to 6 healthy adults. Libraries were prepared and TCR repertoires were sequenced by different laboratories using diverse techniques, in order to increase sequencing depth and limit assay-specific biases. Leukapheresis yielded between about 0.85 and 10 billion PBMCs per donor.

TCR CDR3 regions were amplified from genomic DNA by multiplex PCR using the deep immunoSEQ assay. Genomic DNA extracted from each cell subset was distributed evenly over all wells of several immunoSEQ 96-well plates, and each plate served as one replicate. For sorted subsets, each replicate PCR was loaded with about 200 ng genomic DNA, equivalent to 30,000 or so T cell genomes. Purified libraries were measured with a Qubit 3.0 fluorometer, size-checked on a Bioanalyzer 2100, and measured again with the KAPA Library Quantification kit. A separate single-read 150-cycle Illumina NextSeq 550 flow cell was used to sequence each immunoSEQ 96-well plate. The original pipeline was this. Because only junctional sequences without quality scores were contained in the immunoSEQ output, filtering matching that applied to full-length reads could not be performed. Sequences were annotated with PyIR, a Python wrapper for IgBLAST v1.9, and V/J genes and CDR3 were assigned using IMGT germline references. Reads were removed for weak V/J assignments (E-value above 1e-6), missing CDR3, stop codons, out-of-frame junctions, or ambiguous translated residues. V3J clonotypes were defined as sequences sharing an identical inferred V gene, J gene, and CDR3 amino acid sequence. Percentage overlap between repertoires was calculated by dividing the number of shared unique clonotypes by the size of the smaller repertoire. Richness of each repertoire was evaluated using RTK rarefaction, the Chao1 estimator, and Recon v2.1 estimates of unobserved clonotypes. Generation probabilities were computed with OLGA for all TCRbeta clonotypes obtained by the gDNA method from several donors. TCRdb obtained this table from immuneACCESS and retained in-frame rearrangements with V and J assigned. These tables miss some clones; where compared with another copy, unresolved V genes account for less than half of the shortfall, and the remainder is unexplained. The DNA was the basis for D and trimming; V, J and clone size are from that table. This sample lists under 1,100,000 clones; around 74% were detected once. Approximately 1.3% of the sample goes to the ten largest clones.

Donors were healthy HIV-negative adults with no recently reported acute infections or vaccinations. Only Caucasian adults living in Nashville, Tennessee, USA were represented among the donors. CD4+ T cells were enriched through magnetic negative selection, after which naive cells were positively selected on CD45RA and the remaining negative fraction served as the memory subset. Blood was collected by leukapheresis, and PBMCs were isolated by Ficoll-Histopaque density gradient centrifugation and then cryopreserved in liquid nitrogen vapor phase. Analytical flow cytometry was used to check the purity and quantity of every magnetically sorted T cell population. From each sorted fraction, genomic DNA was isolated and quantified by UV absorbance on a Nanodrop 2000c. In regard to this clone: Its antigen target is currently unknown. The sample holds no much larger clone one base away, and base qualities are not on file.

The CDR3 spans 14 residues, from the cysteine through the phenylalanine. Only the CDR3 region is kept as DNA, spanning 42 bases read in frame from base 1. V is trimmed back by 5 bases and J by 6 bases, and the junction contains 5 bases that no gene match accounts for. CDR1 and CDR2 (SGHRS, YFSETQ) derive from the germline V gene. Broad study findings and their caveats: Larger estimated clonotype richness was generally found for naive subsets than for memory subsets. Even with the large sequencing depth, rarefaction of the sorted-subset datasets indicated that sequencing was incomplete. Compared with non-shared clonotypes, clonotypes shared by all four sorted-subset donors had higher generation probabilities. The genetic and exposure-history diversity represented was limited by the small number of donors. When several donors were compared, the shared fraction of clonotypes was 5% to 6.5% for naive CD4, approximately 3.5% for naive CD8, 2.3% for memory CD4, and roughly 0.4% for memory CD8. Pairwise subsampling led to the expectation that sequencing depth would affect the degree of clonotype sharing among donors. Sampling was restricted to blood, and TCR repertoires in tissues likely differ from the TCR repertoires found in blood.

The sample comprised memory CD4+ T cells sorted from blood. The cell subset or site label here, explained by the study, means: CD45RA-negative fraction. This clonotype was obtained from a man in his late teens or twenties in good health. The chain links TRBV5-1 with TRBJ2-2; 9 middle bases align to TRBD2. The CDR3 corresponds to CASSPPSGAGELFF. At the DNA level, the sequence is TGCGCCAGCAGTCCGCCTAGCGGGGCCGGGGAGCTGTTTTTT.